A single sample is the source of the 14 T cell receptor beta chains below, sequenced in a study of cytomegalovirus exposure and HLA in healthy donors. The PCR was carried out with 60 Vbeta primers and 13 Jbeta primers. Assay: immunoSEQ multiplex PCR; the TCRdb copy retains only in-frame clones and omits some. The sample includes about 160,000 clones, about three quarters of them seen just once. The sequenced sample consisted of PBMCs. The receptors were gathered from a man aged 18 to 30 in good health and CMV-seropositive.

This chain connects TRBV10-3 to TRBJ1-4; D gene ambiguous. The germline gives CDR1 ENHRY, CDR2 SYGVKD. Deletions cut 7 bases from V and 4 bases from J, with 7 bases between. The CDR3 runs to 12 residues. CDR3 sequence: CAITDNNEKLFF. CDR3 in DNA: TGTGCCATCACTGACAATAATGAAAAACTGTTTTTT.

The chain employs TRBV5-4 and TRBJ2-7, with 9 bases identical to TRBD2. Germline V gene sequence: CDR1 SGHNT, CDR2 YYREEE (reference sequence). The J segment lost 6 bases and the V segment lost 4 bases, leaving 2 bases of the junction unmatched. The CDR3 is made up of 12 amino acids. The CDR3 nucleotides are TGTGCCAGCAGCGCGACTAGCGGCGAGCAGTACGTC. This sequence encodes CASSATSGEQYV.

This clone occurred a few times. The chain combines TRBV6-6 with TRBJ2-1; 7 bases agree with TRBD2. Germline-derived CDR1 and CDR2 are MNHNY and SVGAGI (reference sequence). This CDR3 has 13 amino acids. With 2 bases clipped from V and 7 bases from J, the junction kept 2 bases outside the gene matches. The CDR3 DNA reads as TGTGCCAGCAGTTACGGCGGGAGAAATGAGCAGTTCTTC. Translating it yields CASSYGGRNEQFF.

This rearrangement joins TRBV15 to TRBJ2-1, with TRBD2 matching 12 bases. The V segment lost 1 base and the J segment 7 bases; nucleotides outside the gene matches: 5. The CDR3 is 16 amino acids. In germline, CDR1 is LNHNV, CDR2 YYDKDF (reference sequence). The CDR3 DNA sequence: TGTGCCACCAGCAGAGCTAGCGGGAGGGCCAATAATGAGCAGTTCTTC. Amino acid sequence: CATSRASGRANNEQFF.

The chain recombines TRBV7-9 with TRBJ1-2, with a tentative D call TRBD1 (6 bases). The CDR3 covers 14 residues. Germline V gene data show CDR1 as SEHNR and CDR2 as FQNEAQ (reference sequence). V gave up 0 bases and J gave up 7 bases, with 12 bases separating them. The CDR3 coding sequence is TGTGCCAGCAGCTTAGCCCCAGGGGCGGTTGGCTACACCTTC. This codes for CASSLAPGAVGYTF.

This chain uses TRBV7-8 with TRBJ1-5; TRBD1 might be the D (6 bases). Trimming took 7 bases from V and 2 from J, leaving 18 bases between them. Germline-derived CDR1 and CDR2 are SGHVS and FQNEAQ. The CDR3 runs to 16 residues. The CDR3 DNA sequence: TGTGCCAGCACTTTAGGGGGGGTACCGCGCAATCAGCCCCAGCATTTT. Translation: CASTLGGVPRNQPQHF. The variable domain in full, with the rest retrieved from reference TRBV7-8 and TRBJ1-5, is GAGVSQSPRYKVAKRGQDVALRCDPISGHVSLFWYQQALGQGPEFLTYFQNEAQLDKSGLPSDRFFAERPEGSVSTLKIQRTQQEDSAVYLCASTLGGVPRNQPQHFGDGTRLSIL.

The chain is built from TRBV6-1 and TRBJ2-6; 7 bases are a match to TRBD1. J was trimmed by 2 bases and V by 6 bases; bases with no gene match: 4. The CDR3 length is 15 residues. CDR1 is MNHNS, CDR2 SASEGT, per germline. CDR3 amino acids: CASRATGAGANVLTF. DNA for the CDR3: TGTGCCAGCAGGGCAACAGGGGCTGGGGCCAACGTCCTGACTTTC.

This chain connects TRBV5-1 to TRBJ1-2; 11 nucleotides agree with TRBD1. V lost 4 bases and J lost 6; bases outside the gene matches: 5. The CDR3 is 14 residues long. CDR1 and CDR2 from the germline V gene are SGHRS and YFSETQ. The CDR3 here is CASSNGQGADGYTF. The CDR3 DNA is TGCGCCAGCAGCAACGGACAGGGGGCTGATGGCTACACCTTC.

This clone came up a few times. This chain uses TRBV6-4 with TRBJ1-1, with D perhaps matching TRBD1 (6 bases). Germline V CDR1 and CDR2: MRHNA, SNTAGT. Deletions cut 6 bases from V and 3 bases from J, with 11 bases between. The CDR3 contains 13 residues. CDR3 DNA: TGTGCCAGCAGGGGGGCTTTAGACACTGAAGCTTTCTTT. This translates into CASRGALDTEAFF.

This clone turned up a few times. The V call is TRBV5-4, the J call TRBJ2-4; D may be TRBD2 (7 bases). V lost 3 bases and J lost 8, with 18 bases in between. Germline-derived CDR1 and CDR2 are SGHNT and YYREEE (reference sequence). This CDR3 is built from 15 residues. The CDR3 nucleotides read TGTGCCAGCAGCTCCAAGGCAGGGAGGGGGGACATTCAGTACTTC. Encoded protein: CASSSKAGRGDIQYF. Complete variable domain (other parts from reference TRBV5-4 and TRBJ2-4): ETGVTQSPTHLIKTRGQQVTLRCSSQSGHNTVSWYQQALGQGPQFIFQYYREEENGRGNFPPRFSGLQFPNYSSELNVNALELDDSALYLCASSSKAGRGDIQYFGAGTRLSVL.

The chain employs TRBV5-1 and TRBJ1-1; D is undetermined. V was trimmed by 4 bases and J by 0 bases, leaving 13 bases between them. This CDR3 spans 15 amino acids. Germline CDR1 is SGHRS and CDR2 is YFSETQ. The CDR3 loop reads CASSPRVGVNTEAFF. DNA of the CDR3: TGCGCCAGCAGCCCCCGGGTAGGCGTGAACACTGAAGCTTTCTTT.

The genes are TRBV7-9 and TRBJ2-2; 7 positions match TRBD1. J gave up 3 bases and V 5 bases, and 9 bases lay outside the gene matches. The CDR3 loop spans 16 amino acids. Germline CDR1 reads SEHNR; CDR2 reads FQNEAQ (reference sequence). In nucleotides, the CDR3 is TGTGCCAGCAGCCCTCGGATGGACAGGCACACCGGGGAGCTGTTTTTT. This encodes CASSPRMDRHTGELFF.

This rearrangement joins TRBV5-4 to TRBJ2-7; D is unclear. Trimming cost V 4 bases and J 3 bases, with 5 bases left between them. The CDR3 has 11 residues. Germline-derived CDR1 and CDR2 are SGHNT and YYREEE (reference sequence). The CDR3 DNA is TGTGCCAGCAGCCCGGACTACGAGCAGTACGTC. This encodes CASSPDYEQYV.

The chain employs TRBV30 and TRBJ2-5; 11 bases are shared with TRBD2. V lost 3 bases and J lost 7; bases outside the gene matches: 7. CDR1 and CDR2 (germline): GTSNPN, SVGIG (reference sequence). The CDR3 contains 14 residues. CDR3 coding DNA: TGTGCCTGGAGCGGGACTAGCGGATCCGGGACCCAGTACTTC. Protein: CAWSGTSGSGTQYF.